One and the same sample provided the 2 T cell receptor beta chains below, sequenced in a study of T cell responses to AZD1222 COVID-19 vaccine. Assay used: immunoSEQ multiplex PCR; TCRdb lists only in-frame clones, some missing. This table holds 100,000 to 140,000 clones, approximately 90% found once. Sample: peripheral blood, taken on day 0 of AZD1222 vaccination. These receptors were collected from an adult in good health.

The CDR3 reads CASSHGDSYNEQFF. The CDR3 nucleotides read TGCGCCAGCAGCCATGGGGACAGCTACAATGAGCAGTTCTTC. The chain links TRBV4-3 to TRBJ2-1; 7 nucleotides match TRBD1. The V gene's germline CDR1 is LGHNA and CDR2 YSLEER. This CDR3 has 14 amino acids. V lost 3 bases to trimming and J lost 3 bases; unmatched junction nucleotides: 2.

This chain connects TRBV2 to TRBJ1-2; D gene unclear. CDR1 is SNHLY and CDR2 is FYNNEI in the germline V gene. Trimming removed 6 bases from V and 1 base from J, with 12 bases in between. This CDR3 contains 14 residues. CDR3 nucleotides: TGTGCCAGCAGAACACCCGGCATTAACTATGGCTACACCTTC. It is translated as CASRTPGINYGYTF.